A few counts support the clone carrying this T cell receptor (beta chain). Antigen: not known. This record belongs to a study of T cells in Graves' hyperthyroidism and ophthalmopathy. About the study: Peripheral blood draws took place at initial diagnosis, ahead of any treatment. Study-level points and caveats: Appearing also in blood were most of the thyroid clonotypes expanded above 0.001.

Newly diagnosed hyperthyroidism patients aged 18 to 65 years had disease lasting under 2 months. Trimming shortened V by 4 bases and J by 4 bases, and 12 bases separated the two germline ends. The germline V gene has CDR1 SGHNT and CDR2 YYREEE (reference sequence). The CDR3 runs to 13 residues. Using RNA transcripts as the source, TCR beta CDR3 regions were amplified. An initial round of RT-PCR targeting the TCR CDR3 relied on the HTBI primer set. One entry per CDR3 protein, called by TCRdb with MiXCR from the multiplex PCR reads. The sample lists about 480,000 distinct CDR3 sequences, approximately 14% occurring once.

This chain links TRBV5-4 with TRBJ2-7; a weak D match, TRBD2 (6 bases). The receptor was isolated from a young woman with Graves' hyperthyroidism. The sample taken for sequencing was blood. In DNA form, the CDR3 reads TGTGCCAGCAGCATGGAGGGAATTTACGAGCAGTACGTC. Translation: CASSMEGIYEQYV.